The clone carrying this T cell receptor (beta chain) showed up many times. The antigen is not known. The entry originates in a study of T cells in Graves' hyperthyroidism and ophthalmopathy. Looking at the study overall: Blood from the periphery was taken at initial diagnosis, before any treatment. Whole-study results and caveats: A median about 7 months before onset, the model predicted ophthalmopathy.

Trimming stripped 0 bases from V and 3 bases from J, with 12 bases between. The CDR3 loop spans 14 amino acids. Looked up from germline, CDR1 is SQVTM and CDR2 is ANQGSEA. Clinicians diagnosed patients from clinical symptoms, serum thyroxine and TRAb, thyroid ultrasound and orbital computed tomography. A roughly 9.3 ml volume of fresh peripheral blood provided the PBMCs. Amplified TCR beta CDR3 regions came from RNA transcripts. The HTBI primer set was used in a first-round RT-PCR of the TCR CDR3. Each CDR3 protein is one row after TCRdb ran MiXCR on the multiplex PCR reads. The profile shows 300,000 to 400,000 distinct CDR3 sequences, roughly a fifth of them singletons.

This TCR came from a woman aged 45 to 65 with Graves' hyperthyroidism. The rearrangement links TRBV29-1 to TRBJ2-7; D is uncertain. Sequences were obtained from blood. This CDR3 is CSVEDPELLYEQYF. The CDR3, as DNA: TGCAGCGTTGAAGATCCAGAATTGCTCTACGAGCAGTACTTC.